This is a list of T cell receptor beta chains from one sample in a study of blood T cell repertoires in COVID-19. Here immunoSEQ multiplex PCR was the method, and the copy in TCRdb shows in-frame clones only, minus some. The table includes 200,000 to 250,000 clones, 70% to 85% detected once. The sequencing sample was made of peripheral blood. The receptors originated from a woman older than 75 with COVID-19, enrolled during active disease. Each CDR3 is given with its conserved first and last residue. The order of the fields is D gene, J gene, V gene, clone size, CDR3 protein, CDR3 DNA. D genes are given only for firm matches. Clone size, where shown, is once, few, many, or a class for clones that have expanded.

D gene: .
J gene: TRBJ2-6
V gene: TRBV2
clone size: once
CDR3 protein: CASGERVLTF
CDR3 DNA: TGTGCCAGCGGGGAGAGAGTCCTGACTTTC

D gene: .
J gene: TRBJ1-2
V gene: TRBV3-1/TRBV3-2
clone size: once
CDR3 protein: CASSQVSRAGYTF
CDR3 DNA: TGTGCCAGCAGCCAAGTTTCGAGGGCTGGCTACACCTTC

D gene: .
J gene: TRBJ2-1
V gene: TRBV27
clone size: .
CDR3 protein: CASRGAGGSSYNEQFF
CDR3 DNA: TGTGCCAGCCGGGGGGCGGGCGGGAGCTCCTACAATGAGCAGTTCTTC

D gene: .
J gene: TRBJ1-6
V gene: TRBV7-7
clone size: .
CDR3 protein: CASSLGDQGSHSYNSPLHF
CDR3 DNA: TGTGCTAGCAGCTTGGGGGACCAGGGGAGCCACTCCTATAATTCACCCCTCCACTTT

D gene: .
J gene: TRBJ1-1
V gene: TRBV4-1
clone size: .
CDR3 protein: CASSHGSHDTEAFF
CDR3 DNA: TGCGCCAGCAGCCACGGTAGCCATGACACTGAAGCTTTCTTT

D gene: .
J gene: TRBJ1-2
V gene: TRBV28
clone size: few
CDR3 protein: CASSSSKQAVNYGYTF
CDR3 DNA: TGTGCCAGCAGTTCATCCAAGCAGGCCGTCAACTATGGCTACACCTTC

D gene: .
J gene: TRBJ1-2
V gene: TRBV3-1/TRBV3-2
clone size: once
CDR3 protein: CASSQGEGNYGYTF
CDR3 DNA: TGTGCCAGCAGCCAAGGGGAGGGTAACTATGGCTACACCTTC

D gene: .
J gene: TRBJ1-5
V gene: TRBV27
clone size: .
CDR3 protein: CASSVQNRVGQPQHF
CDR3 DNA: TGTGCCAGCAGTGTACAGAACAGGGTCGGACAGCCCCAGCATTTT

D gene: TRBD1
J gene: TRBJ1-5
V gene: TRBV6-2/TRBV6-3
clone size: few
CDR3 protein: CASSPGQGYQPQHF
CDR3 DNA: TGTGCCAGCAGCCCGGGACAGGGCTATCAGCCCCAGCATTTT

D gene: .
J gene: TRBJ1-1
V gene: TRBV19
clone size: .
CDR3 protein: CAVIRTGTKGQAFF
CDR3 DNA: TGTGCGGTTATTAGAACAGGAACGAAGGGTCAGGCTTTCTTT

D gene: .
J gene: TRBJ1-4
V gene: TRBV7-2
clone size: few
CDR3 protein: CASSRRGARGGNEKLFF
CDR3 DNA: TGTGCCAGCAGCCGCCGGGGGGCGCGGGGCGGGAATGAAAAACTGTTTTTT